One and the same sample provided the 11 T cell receptor beta chains below, sequenced in a study of shared clonotypes between healthy human individuals. The assay was immunoSEQ multiplex PCR, and TCRdb's table has in-frame clones only and misses some. The sample holds 500,000 to 550,000 clones, 95% to 97% seen once. The sequenced sample consisted of naive CD4+ T cells sorted from blood. The subset: CD45RA+ positively selected. These receptors originate from a woman between 25 and 40 years old in good health.

This sequence joins TRBV4-1 and TRBJ1-1; TRBD1 agrees at 8 bases. Germline lookup yields CDR1 MGHRA and CDR2 YSYEKL. V lost 2 bases and J lost 2; bases outside the gene matches: 10. The CDR3 has 17 amino acids. The CDR3 DNA reads as TGCGCCAGCAGCCAACGAGGTCGGACAGGGCGTAACACTGAAGCTTTCTTT. The encoded protein is CASSQRGRTGRNTEAFF.

The DNA for the CDR3 is TGTGCCAGCAGATTGACAGGCTCCTACGAGCAGTACTTC. Translating gives CASRLTGSYEQYF. This chain links TRBV6-1 with TRBJ2-7, with a weak D call TRBD1 (6 bases). The CDR3 has 13 residues. Trimming left V 6 bases short and J 0 bases short, with 9 bases between. Germline loops: CDR1 MNHNS, CDR2 SASEGT.

This clone was seen only once. The rearrangement links TRBV4-2 to TRBJ2-6, with D unclear. Germline V gives CDR1 LGHNA, CDR2 YNFKEQ. The V end was cut by 2 bases, the J end by 0 bases, with 11 bases between. The CDR3 has 17 residues. CDR3 DNA: TGTGCCAGCAGCCAATACGTGAAGAACTCTGGGGCCAACGTCCTGACTTTC. It specifies CASSQYVKNSGANVLTF.

The J gene is TRBJ2-3, the V gene TRBV7-6; a possible D gene is TRBD2 (6 bases). Germline loops: CDR1 SGHVS, CDR2 FNYEAQ. Trimming cost V 3 bases and J 1 base, with 17 bases left between them. The CDR3 totals 17 residues. CDR3 in DNA: TGTGCCAGCAGCTTTGAGGTTTGGGGAGGAGGCACAGATACGCAGTATTTT. Its translation is CASSFEVWGGGTDTQYF.

J is TRBJ1-5 and V is TRBV19; D is undetermined. The CDR3 sequence is 15 residues long. The germline gives CDR1 LNHDA, CDR2 SQIVND (reference sequence). Trimming stripped 2 bases from V and 0 bases from J, with 8 bases between. DNA of the CDR3: TGTGCCAGTAGTATACGAGGGAATAGCAATCAGCCCCAGCATTTT. As protein: CASSIRGNSNQPQHF.

The J gene is TRBJ2-6, the V gene TRBV28; no definite D call. Germline CDR1 is MDHEN and CDR2 is SYDVKM. V was trimmed by 4 bases and J by 2 bases, leaving 9 bases between them. CDR3 length equals 15 residues. The CDR3 sequence: CASSSLITGANVLTF. The DNA of the CDR3 is TGTGCCAGCAGTTCGCTAATAACTGGGGCCAACGTCCTGACTTTC.

V is TRBV7-2 and J is TRBJ2-7; D is unclear. The CDR3 runs to 15 residues. The V end lost 5 bases, the J end lost 5 bases, and 19 bases lay between the germline ends. Germline CDR1 reads SGHTA; CDR2 reads FQGNSA. For the CDR3, the DNA is TGTGCCAGCAGCCAAAAGGCGTCCAAGACCCACGAGCAGTACTTC. Residues: CASSQKASKTHEQYF.

The V gene is TRBV5-1, the J gene TRBJ1-4; D is ambiguous. CDR1 is SGHRS and CDR2 is YFSETQ in the germline V gene. Trimming stripped 0 bases from V and 7 bases from J, with 13 bases between. There are 15 residues in the CDR3. CDR3 protein: CASSLDGLLSEKLFF. In DNA, the CDR3 is TGCGCCAGCAGCTTGGACGGGCTTTTAAGTGAAAAACTGTTTTTT.

This chain links TRBV7-9 with TRBJ2-1, with 7 bases identical to TRBD1. The J segment lost 8 bases and the V segment lost 3 bases, leaving 1 base of the junction unmatched. Germline-derived CDR1 and CDR2 are SEHNR and FQNEAQ (reference sequence). The length of the CDR3 is 12 residues. Here the CDR3 DNA reads TGTGCCAGCAGCTTGCAGGGGGATGAGCAGTTCTTC. This sequence encodes CASSLQGDEQFF.

V and J are TRBV28 and TRBJ1-1, with D tentatively TRBD1 (5 bases). V gave up 2 bases and J gave up 4 bases, with 20 bases separating them. This CDR3 comprises 17 residues. Germline lookup yields CDR1 MDHEN and CDR2 SYDVKM. The DNA for the CDR3 is TGTGCCAGCAGTTTACCCCTAGGTGGGGGGTTTGGCACTGAAGCTTTCTTT. Translating it yields CASSLPLGGGFGTEAFF.

The chain couples TRBV6-1 to TRBJ1-5; D is possibly TRBD1 (5 bases). V was pared by 4 bases and J by 0 bases, with 10 bases between. Per germline, CDR1 MNHNS and CDR2 SASEGT. This CDR3 contains 15 residues. The CDR3 DNA is TGTGCCAGCAGTGGGGGACGGAGTAGCAATCAGCCCCAGCATTTT. Translating it yields CASSGGRSSNQPQHF.